This T cell receptor (beta chain) came from a study of shared clonotypes between healthy human individuals. Only in-frame clones appear in the TCRdb table, and some are missing; sequencing was by immunoSEQ multiplex PCR. The repertoire holds 400,000 to 600,000 clones, roughly 79% seen once, with roughly an eighth in the top ten. The CDR3 spans 12 residues. Per germline, CDR1 MNHEY and CDR2 SVGAGI. The ends were cut back, 2 bases at V and 7 bases at J, with 9 bases in the middle. The sequencing sample was made of PBMCs. This chain uses TRBV6-5 with TRBJ2-7; the D is unclear. This sequence was found in a woman between 40 and 50 years old in good health. Some clones in this sample may be carry-over from other donors' samples. CDR3 sequence (DNA): TGTGCCAGCAGTTACGGAGTTACGGAGCAGTACTTC. It specifies CASSYGVTEQYF.